Many counts were recorded for the clone carrying this T cell receptor beta chain. Antigen specificity is unknown. This CDR3 region has 15 residues. The sample belongs to a study of early T cells in non-severe SARS-CoV-2 infection. At the level of the study: The authors sequenced bulk RNA from unsorted whole blood, leaving chains unpaired. Study-level findings and limits: VDJdb matches were skewed toward anti-spike CD8 T cell responses.

The protocol attached unique molecular identifiers to individual cDNA molecules. TCRdb re-derived calls from the 5' RACE reads in MiXCR, one entry per CDR3 protein. In the table there are under 45,000 distinct CDR3 sequences, 5.4% of which are singletons. The V and J genes are TRBV21-1 and TRBJ1-1; TRBD1 is the table's D call, not checked against the DNA. TRBV21-1 counts as a pseudogene. This TCR came from an adult who was a healthcare worker with PCR-confirmed SARS-CoV-2 infection or an uninfected control (not recorded which). The sample consisted of whole blood, taken at baseline. The CDR3 DNA is TGTGCCAGCAGCAACAGGGAAGGGATGAACACTGAAGCTTTCTTT. It codes for CASSNREGMNTEAFF.